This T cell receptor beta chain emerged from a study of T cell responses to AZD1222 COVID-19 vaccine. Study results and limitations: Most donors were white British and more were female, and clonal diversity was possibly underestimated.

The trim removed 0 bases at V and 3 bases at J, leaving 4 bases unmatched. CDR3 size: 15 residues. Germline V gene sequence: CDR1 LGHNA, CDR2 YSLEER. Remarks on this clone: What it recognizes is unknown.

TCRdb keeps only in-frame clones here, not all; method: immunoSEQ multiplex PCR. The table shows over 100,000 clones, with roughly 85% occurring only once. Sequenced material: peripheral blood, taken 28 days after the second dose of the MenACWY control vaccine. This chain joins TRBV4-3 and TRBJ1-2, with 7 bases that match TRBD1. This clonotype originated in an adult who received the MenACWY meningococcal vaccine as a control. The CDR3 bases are TGCGCCAGCAGCCAAGATAGTCAGGGGGACTATGGCTACACCTTC. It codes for CASSQDSQGDYGYTF.